The 31 T cell receptor beta chains below were found in one sample sequenced in a study of CD8 T cells in ankylosing spondylitis. TCRdb analysed the 5' RACE reads with MiXCR anew, one entry per CDR3 protein. The repertoire holds about 240,000 distinct CDR3 sequences, with approximately 9% as singletons. Material: blood, either unsorted or a sorted T cell fraction (not recorded which). The source is a male donor with ankylosing spondylitis or in good health (not recorded which).

There are many counts of this clonotype. The V call is TRBV5-1, the J call TRBJ1-1; D is uncertain. The ends were cut back, 1 base at V and 7 bases at J, with 11 bases in the middle. The germline CDR1 and CDR2 sequences are SGHRS and YFSETQ. The CDR3 runs to 13 residues. This chain's CDR3 is CASSLFDGNEAFF. As DNA, the CDR3 is TGCGCCAGCAGCTTGTTCGACGGGAATGAAGCTTTCTTT.

This clonotype was observed many times. V and J are TRBV20-1 and TRBJ2-3, with D perhaps TRBD2 (5 bases). Germline V lookup: CDR1 DFQATT, CDR2 SNEGSKA (reference sequence). This CDR3 is built from 14 residues. V lost 1 base to trimming and J lost 0 bases, with 8 bases between them. CDR3 sequence (DNA): TGCAGTGCTAGAGGGACTGATAGCACAGATACGCAGTATTTT. Translating it yields CSARGTDSTDTQYF.

The chain links TRBV20-1 to TRBJ2-1; D is undetermined. The V end was cut by 6 bases, the J end by 1 base, with 13 bases between. This CDR3 is 14 amino acids long. CDR1 is DFQATT and CDR2 is SNEGSKA in the germline V gene (reference sequence). CDR3 sequence: CSAIPESSYNEQFF. Here the CDR3 DNA reads TGCAGTGCCATCCCGGAGAGTTCCTACAATGAGCAGTTCTTC.

This clonotype was detected only a few times. V gene TRBV7-2 combines with J gene TRBJ1-2; TRBD1 agrees at 7 bases. Unmatched junction bases numbered 9, after V lost 5 bases and J lost 3 bases. There are 15 residues in the CDR3. The V gene's germline CDR1 is SGHTA and CDR2 FQGNSA. DNA for the CDR3: TGTGCCAGCAGCCCGCGTCAGGGGGGTTACTATGGCTACACCTTC. Translating gives CASSPRQGGYYGYTF. The full variable domain, rest sourced from reference TRBV7-2 and TRBJ1-2, is GAGVSQSPSNKVTEKGKDVELRCDPISGHTALYWYRQSLGQGLEFLIYFQGNSAPDKSGLPSDRFSAERTGGSVSTLTIQRTQQEDSAVYLCASSPRQGGYYGYTFGSGTRLTVV.

This clonotype came up a few times. The V gene is TRBV6-1, the J gene TRBJ2-7, with D unresolved. V lost 7 bases, J lost 2 bases, and 15 bases lay in between. In germline, CDR1 is MNHNS, CDR2 SASEGT. This CDR3 has 14 amino acids. This CDR3 reads CASTRDGYPYEQYF. The CDR3 bases are TGTGCCAGCACCAGAGATGGGTATCCCTACGAGCAGTACTTC.

This clonotype was picked up many times. V and J are TRBV20-1 and TRBJ2-2; D is unclear. Germline CDR1 and CDR2: DFQATT and SNEGSKA (reference sequence). V was shortened by 0 bases and J by 3 bases, with 5 bases between the two germline ends. The CDR3 loop spans 13 amino acids. CDR3 in amino acids: CSARDFYTGELFF. The CDR3 bases are TGCAGTGCTAGAGATTTTTACACCGGGGAGCTGTTTTTT.

This clonotype was observed a handful of times. The rearrangement links TRBV5-1 to TRBJ2-1; 7 bases align to TRBD1. The junction had 5 bases not matched to a gene; V was cut back by 2 bases and J by 6 bases. The CDR3 extends over 14 amino acids. Germline V gives CDR1 SGHRS, CDR2 YFSETQ. The CDR3 DNA follows: TGCGCCAGCAGCTTACAGGGGCCATCCAATGAGCAGTTCTTC. Its translation: CASSLQGPSNEQFF.

This clonotype has a count of ten or more. The chain is built from TRBV30 and TRBJ1-5; TRBD1 matches 7 bases. The CDR3 is 13 residues long. V dropped 2 bases and J dropped 7; count of bases not matched to a gene: 5. Germline V gene data show CDR1 as GTSNPN and CDR2 as SVGIG (reference sequence). The CDR3 loop is CAWSTGERQPQHF. CDR3 bases: TGTGCCTGGAGTACAGGGGAACGACAGCCCCAGCATTTT.

This clonotype was found a few times. The genes are TRBV5-6 and TRBJ1-2; 11 bases agree with TRBD1. The CDR3 is made up of 16 amino acids. Germline values: CDR1 SGHDT, CDR2 YYEEEE. Unmatched junction bases numbered 8, after V lost 3 bases and J lost 4 bases. CDR3 in DNA: TGTGCCAGCAGCTCCCTCGGGACAGGGGGGAGCTATGGCTACACCTTC. Protein sequence: CASSSLGTGGSYGYTF.

This clonotype was seen at least ten times. The chain recombines TRBV20-1 with TRBJ2-3; weak D call: TRBD2 (5 bases). This CDR3 has 14 amino acids. The V end was cut by 6 bases, the J end by 1 base, with 14 bases between. CDR1 is DFQATT and CDR2 is SNEGSKA in the germline V gene (reference sequence). The CDR3 DNA reads as TGCAGTGCCCAGCCGGGAAGCCGCACAGATACGCAGTATTTT. Its protein is CSAQPGSRTDTQYF.

This clonotype was observed at least ten times. The DNA of the CDR3 is TGCAGTATAGCGGGAAGCACAGATACGCAGTATTTT. It translates to CSIAGSTDTQYF. This sequence joins TRBV20-1 and TRBJ2-3, with TRBD2 identical over 8 bases. CDR1 DFQATT and CDR2 SNEGSKA come from the germline V gene (reference sequence). The length of the CDR3 is 12 residues. J lost 0 bases, V lost 8 bases, and 1 base had no gene match.

This clonotype was picked up many times. J is TRBJ1-2 and V is TRBV5-1; D remains ambiguous. Germline-derived CDR1 and CDR2 are SGHRS and YFSETQ. The CDR3 loop spans 15 amino acids. The V end lost 9 bases, the J end lost 8 bases, and 26 bases lay between the germline ends. The CDR3 loop is CATSPSTAVNQGYTF. As DNA, the CDR3 is TGCGCCACCTCTCCCAGCACAGCAGTGAATCAAGGCTACACCTTC.

The table lists this clonotype with many counts. At one end, the junction sequence differs from germline, possibly due to a read error. The chain couples TRBV7-9 to TRBJ1-5, with no clear D. The CDR3 extends over 15 amino acids. The germline gives CDR1 SEHNR, CDR2 FQNEAQ (reference sequence). The CDR3 protein is CASSLADGSDQPQHF. The CDR3 region has the DNA TGTGCCAGCAGCTTAGCGGATGGTAGCGATCAGCCCCAGCATTTT.

This chain connects TRBV7-2 to TRBJ2-1, with D unclear. Germline V gene data show CDR1 as SGHTA and CDR2 as FQGNSA. The CDR3 sequence is 11 residues long. V was clipped by 5 bases and J by 12 bases, with 11 bases between them. This CDR3 reads CASSAWVAQFF. The CDR3, as DNA: TGTGCCAGCAGCGCGTGGGTCGCGCAGTTCTTC.

This clonotype has a count of ten or more. The V and J genes are TRBV5-1 and TRBJ1-1, with D hard to call. V was shortened by 1 base and J by 3 bases, with 13 bases between the two germline ends. CDR1 is SGHRS and CDR2 is YFSETQ in the germline V gene. The CDR3 loop spans 15 amino acids. Here the CDR3 DNA reads TGCGCCAGCAGCTTGCTGGGTATTGAGTACACTGAAGCTTTCTTT. Its protein is CASSLLGIEYTEAFF.

The chain joins TRBV5-1 to TRBJ1-1, with no clear D. Per the germline V gene, CDR1 is SGHRS and CDR2 is YFSETQ. V lost 0 bases and J lost 0, with 9 bases in between. The CDR3 is made up of 15 amino acids. The CDR3 is CASSLAPGLNTEAFF. CDR3 sequence (DNA): TGCGCCAGCAGCTTGGCGCCGGGTTTGAACACTGAAGCTTTCTTT.

This clonotype was picked up many times. The rearrangement uses TRBV7-2 and TRBJ2-2; the D gene is possibly TRBD2 (6 bases). The germline V and J ends were trimmed by 5 bases and 4 bases, with 17 bases remaining between them. The CDR3 is 16 residues long. CDR1 SGHTA and CDR2 FQGNSA come from the germline V gene. As DNA, the CDR3 is TGTGCCAGCAGCCGTGAGGCGGGAAGAGGCACCGGGGAGCTGTTTTTT. Translated: CASSREAGRGTGELFF. The full variable domain, in which reference TRBV7-2 and TRBJ2-2 provide the parts outside the CDR3, is GAGVSQSPSNKVTEKGKDVELRCDPISGHTALYWYRQSLGQGLEFLIYFQGNSAPDKSGLPSDRFSAERTGGSVSTLTIQRTQQEDSAVYLCASSREAGRGTGELFFGEGSRLTVL.

The chain carries TRBV6-5 and TRBJ2-1; D gene unclear. The CDR3 totals 16 residues. Per germline, CDR1 MNHEY and CDR2 SVGAGI. V lost 2 bases and J 7 bases, leaving 18 bases between the germline ends. CDR3 sequence reads: CASSYGSGVVGNEQFF. The CDR3 region has the DNA TGTGCCAGCAGTTACGGAAGTGGAGTAGTAGGGAATGAGCAGTTCTTC.

This clonotype appeared many times. V usage is TRBV20-1 and J usage is TRBJ2-5; TRBD2 agrees at 11 bases. The CDR3 has 15 amino acids. Losses at the gene ends were 6 bases for V and 6 bases for J; bases not matched to a gene: 12. CDR1 and CDR2 from the germline V gene are DFQATT and SNEGSKA (reference sequence). The CDR3 loop reads CSAEGASGGMQTQYF. The CDR3 nucleotides are TGCAGTGCGGAAGGAGCTAGCGGGGGGATGCAGACCCAGTACTTC.

This clonotype was found many times. The V gene is TRBV6-4, the J gene TRBJ1-2, with 7 nucleotides matching TRBD1. Germline CDR1 is MRHNA and CDR2 is SNTAGT. After removal of 7 bases from V and 2 bases from J, the junction contained 19 bases not matched to a gene. This CDR3 is 18 amino acids long. The CDR3, as DNA: TGTGCCAGCATCCCCGGAAGGGGGCCAACCCTGACCAACTATGGCTACACCTTC. This translates into CASIPGRGPTLTNYGYTF.

V is TRBV7-2 and J is TRBJ2-5; a weak D match, TRBD2 (6 bases). Trimming pared 5 bases from V and 7 bases from J, leaving 23 bases between. Looked up from germline, CDR1 is SGHTA and CDR2 is FQGNSA. This CDR3 spans 16 amino acids. CDR3 DNA: TGTGCCAGCAGCCCACTAGCCCCCGGGACTGGAGGGACCCAGTACTTC. The encoded protein is CASSPLAPGTGGTQYF. Drawing the rest from reference TRBV7-2 and TRBJ2-5, the complete variable domain is GAGVSQSPSNKVTEKGKDVELRCDPISGHTALYWYRQSLGQGLEFLIYFQGNSAPDKSGLPSDRFSAERTGGSVSTLTIQRTQQEDSAVYLCASSPLAPGTGGTQYFGPGTRLLVL.

This clonotype was seen a single time. The J gene is TRBJ2-2, the V gene TRBV29-1, with D perhaps being TRBD1 or TRBD2 (5 bases each). The CDR3 covers 13 residues. V shed 4 bases and J shed 2 bases, with 8 bases lying between them. CDR1 is SQVTM, CDR2 ANQGSEA, per germline. CDR3 DNA: TGCAGCGTTGGGGGGTTAAACACCGGGGAGCTGTTTTTT. This codes for CSVGGLNTGELFF.

This clonotype occurred many times. The chain is built from TRBV7-9 and TRBJ2-5; no clear D gene. With 2 bases removed from V and 5 bases from J, the gap between germline ends came to 9 bases. The germline V gene encodes CDR1 SEHNR and CDR2 FQNEAQ (reference sequence). This CDR3 has 13 amino acids. The CDR3 bases are TGTGCCAGCAGCTTAAGGGCAGAGGAGACCCAGTACTTC. Encoded protein: CASSLRAEETQYF.

In its sample, this clonotype was seen a few times. The chain uses TRBV11-2 and TRBJ2-2; D unclear. The CDR3 consists of 17 residues. Trimming cost V 1 base and J 1 base, with 13 bases left between them. Germline CDR1 is SGHAT and CDR2 is FQNNGV. The chain's CDR3 is CASSLARAAMNTGELFF. CDR3 nucleotide sequence: TGTGCCAGCAGCTTAGCCCGCGCGGCGATGAACACCGGGGAGCTGTTTTTT. Variable domain in full (rest from reference TRBV11-2 and TRBJ2-2): EAGVAQSPRYKIIEKRQSVAFWCNPISGHATLYWYQQILGQGPKLLIQFQNNGVVDDSQLPKDRFSAERLKGVDSTLKIQPAKLEDSAVYLCASSLARAAMNTGELFFGEGSRLTVL.

This clonotype was recorded at least ten times. The rearrangement uses TRBV4-3 and TRBJ2-2, with D maybe TRBD1 (6 bases). The CDR3 sequence is 16 residues long. Germline CDR1 and CDR2: LGHNA and YSLEER. Between the trimmed V and J ends, which lost 0 bases and 6 bases, there was a span of 14 bases. CDR3 DNA: TGCGCCAGCAGCCAAGATCTCAGGGGTGTCTCCGGGGAGCTGTTTTTT. Protein: CASSQDLRGVSGELFF.

In its sample, this clonotype was seen a few times. The chain uses TRBV25-1 and TRBJ1-1; 7 bases match TRBD1. Unmatched junction bases numbered 9, after V lost 4 bases and J lost 4 bases. The germline V gene encodes CDR1 MGHDK and CDR2 SYGVNS. There are 15 residues in the CDR3. The CDR3 DNA reads TGTGCCAGCAGTGGGGGGGGACAGTCCCGCACTGAAGCTTTCTTT. It translates to CASSGGGQSRTEAFF.

Worth noting for this clonotype: Relative to the germline gene, one junction end is altered; a read error may explain this. V and J are TRBV7-3 and TRBJ2-5; a possible D gene is TRBD1 (6 bases). CDR1 is SGHTA and CDR2 is FQGTGA in the germline V gene. This CDR3 region has 16 residues. Here the CDR3 reads CASSLRSGTLPEPQYF. CDR3 sequence (DNA): TGTGCCAGCAGCTTAAGGTCCGGGACACTCCCAGAGCCCCAGTACTTC.

This clonotype has at least ten counts. The chain is built from TRBV3-1 and TRBJ1-1; D not resolved. CDR3 length: 13 residues. V was shortened by 1 base and J by 4 bases, with 7 bases between the two germline ends. Germline-derived CDR1 and CDR2 are LGHDT and YNNKEL (reference sequence). CDR3 DNA: TGTGCCAGCAGCCAAGTTCCGAGCACTGAAGCTTTCTTT. Amino acids: CASSQVPSTEAFF.

This clonotype has a count of ten or more. This chain joins TRBV9 and TRBJ2-5; TRBD2 agrees at 9 bases. V shed 2 bases, J shed 2 bases, and the junction held 7 bases outside the gene matches. The germline V gene has CDR1 SGDLS and CDR2 YYNGEE. The CDR3 spans 16 residues. The CDR3 loop is CASSVQSGRRQETQYF. CDR3 DNA sequence: TGTGCCAGCAGCGTCCAGAGCGGGAGGCGGCAAGAGACCCAGTACTTC.

This chain joins TRBV3-1 and TRBJ2-5; D gene ambiguous. The CDR3 sequence is 15 residues long. Per the germline V gene, CDR1 is LGHDT and CDR2 is YNNKEL (reference sequence). Deletions cut 0 bases from V and 2 bases from J, with 10 bases between. DNA for the CDR3: TGTGCCAGCAGCCAAGATTTGAGACTGCAAGAGACCCAGTACTTC. It specifies CASSQDLRLQETQYF.

This clonotype was counted at least ten times. This chain links TRBV4-3 with TRBJ2-1; the match to TRBD1 covers 7 bases. Germline CDR1 is LGHNA and CDR2 is YSLEER. V shed 0 bases, J shed 1 base, and the junction held 3 bases outside the gene matches. The CDR3 covers 16 residues. The CDR3 nucleotides read TGCGCCAGCAGCCAAGATTTACAGGGGTCCTACAATGAGCAGTTCTTC. Its translation is CASSQDLQGSYNEQFF.